The clone carrying this T cell receptor (beta chain) was found a few times. The sample, 7.5 to 10 milliliters of peripheral blood, was drawn from each donor. Then a second PCR, running about 6 to 11 cycles, was carried out with a sample-barcoded 5' primer and a J-beta primer mix. All cDNA molecules were each tagged by a template-switch adaptor with 12 random nucleotides. TCRdb recomputed calls from the 5' RACE reads with MiXCR, one row per CDR3 protein. Here the sample spans about 780,000 distinct CDR3 sequences, 25% to 30% being singletons. This record belongs to a study of blood T cells in healthy people across ages. The CDR3 is made up of 12 amino acids. The germline CDR1 and CDR2 sequences are SQVTM and ANQGSEA. Trimming removed 4 bases from V and 2 bases from J, with 8 bases in between. The same sample was also studied in work on T cells of mothers and their children. According to that study: Barcodes and 2-4 random nucleotides were added by M1S in the second PCR.

Material: blood. The chain employs TRBV29-1 and TRBJ1-2; D might be TRBD1 (6 bases). This receptor was obtained from a boy aged 5-17 years in good health. Written as DNA, the CDR3 is TGCAGCGTTGTAACAGGGAACTATGGCTACACCTTC. It codes for CSVVTGNYGYTF.